This T cell receptor (beta chain) is from a study of cytomegalovirus exposure and HLA in healthy donors. Study context: Early released data had tens of millions of unique TCRs, all coming from HLA-typed donors.

From germline, CDR1 is MGHRA and CDR2 YSYEKL. Trimming removed 4 bases at V and 4 bases at J, with 10 bases between. The CDR3 extends over 14 amino acids. This clone occurred once. Its antigen is currently unknown. The PCR used 60 Vbeta and 13 Jbeta primers. Produced via immunoSEQ multiplex PCR; TCRdb's table is partial and in-frame only. The data show 100,000 to 150,000 clones, around 70% seen once. Points from the study as a whole: TCR beta chain V- and J-gene trimming was linked, in a later analysis, to a missense variant in DCLRE1C. According to a later analysis, most TCR beta chains associated with CMV appeared HLA-restricted. For most TCR sequences rarity was the rule, although some public TCRs occurred in many donors.

The sample taken for sequencing was PBMCs. The J gene is TRBJ2-2, the V gene TRBV4-1, with D perhaps matching TRBD1 (6 bases). The receptor comes from a man aged 40-50 years in good health and CMV-seropositive. The CDR3 DNA sequence: TGCGCCAGCAGCCCGACAGGAACCACCGGGGAGCTGTTTTTT. Translated: CASSPTGTTGELFF.